This entry is about one TCR beta chain. Its target is unknown. This CDR3 is 13 amino acids long. The V gene's germline CDR1 is SQVTM and CDR2 ANQGSEA. V was cut by 6 bases and J by 5 bases, with 16 bases left in between. The sample is drawn from a study of post-analysis software for immune sequencing data. About the study: Included among the disease courses, which were recorded for the cohort, were relapsing-remitting, secondary progressive and progressive-relapsing multiple sclerosis.

Study-level points and caveats: Strong co-clustering by F measure linked samples that shared a preparation batch. TRBV5-6, TRBV5-1 and TRBV20-1 belonged to a set of a few TRBV segments that were more frequent in patients than controls.

Unique molecular identifiers had been added to the TCR beta cDNA libraries. TCRdb used MiXCR to reprocess the PCR reads, holding one entry per CDR3 protein. The sample contains hundreds of thousands of distinct CDR3 sequences, about 53% of which appear only once. The gene calls are TRBV29-1 and TRBJ2-5; D possibly corresponds to TRBD1 (5 bases). This receptor was identified in a girl aged 10-17 years with multiple sclerosis. Input material: blood. This chain's CDR3 is CSVELRQSETQYF. CDR3 DNA sequence: TGCAGCGTCGAGCTCCGACAGTCTGAGACCCAGTACTTC. Supplemented by reference TRBV29-1 and TRBJ2-5, the full variable domain reads SAVISQKPSRDICQRGTSLTIQCQVDSQVTMMFWYRQQPGQSLTLIATANQGSEATYESGFVIDKFPISRPNLTFSTLTVSNMSPEDSSIYLCSVELRQSETQYFGPGTRLLVL.